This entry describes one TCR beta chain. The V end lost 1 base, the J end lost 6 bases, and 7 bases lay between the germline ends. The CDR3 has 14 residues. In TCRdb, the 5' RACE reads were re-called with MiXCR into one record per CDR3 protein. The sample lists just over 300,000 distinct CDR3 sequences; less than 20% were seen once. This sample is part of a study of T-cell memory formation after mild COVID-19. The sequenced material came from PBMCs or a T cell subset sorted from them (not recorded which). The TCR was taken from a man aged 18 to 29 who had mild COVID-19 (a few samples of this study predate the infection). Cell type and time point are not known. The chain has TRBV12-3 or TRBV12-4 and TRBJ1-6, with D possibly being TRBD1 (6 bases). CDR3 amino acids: CASSLGGANSPLHF. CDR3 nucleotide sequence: TGTGCCAGCAGTTTAGGGGGGGCTAATTCACCCCTCCACTTT.